The following is a T cell receptor (beta chain) sequence with its context. Germline CDR1 LGHNA, CDR2 YNFKEQ. The CDR3 loop spans 16 amino acids. Trimming cost V 3 bases and J 2 bases, with 14 bases left between them. Generated by immunoSEQ multiplex PCR, the TCRdb table keeps only in-frame clones and is missing some. Of tens of thousands of clones listed, around 89% were seen once; the top ten hold roughly 12%. The data belong to a study of T cell responses to AZD1222 COVID-19 vaccine. This sequence joins TRBV4-2 and TRBJ2-4; D might be TRBD1 (6 bases). This sample comprised peripheral blood, obtained 28 days after the second AZD1222 dose. The source of this sequence is an adult who received the AZD1222 COVID-19 vaccine. The chain's CDR3 is CASSHYTTGTKNIQYF. DNA for the CDR3: TGTGCCAGCAGCCATTATACCACAGGGACCAAAAACATTCAGTACTTC.